These 23 T cell receptor beta chains share one sample of origin, sequenced in a study of CD8+CD57+ T cells in acquired aplastic anemia. CDR3 and TCR beta VDJ profiling relied on a genomic DNA template. Using its own MiXCR run on the reads, TCRdb lists one record per CDR3 protein. The sample has 100,000 to 150,000 distinct CDR3 sequences, 48% seen once. Sequenced sample: sorted CD4+, CD8+, or CD8+CD57+ T cells (not recorded which) from PBMCs. The receptors stem from a human donor in good health, serving as a control.

This clonotype appeared once. A read error may produce the germline difference seen at one junction end. The genes are TRBV11-2 and TRBJ1-6; 9 bases agree with TRBD1. Germline assignment: CDR1 SGHAT and CDR2 FQNNGV. CDR3 length: 15 residues. CDR3 amino acids: CASSLEQGAPSPPHF. CDR3 in DNA: TGCGCCAGCAGCTTAGAACAGGGGGCGCCATCACCCCCCCACTTT.

The gene calls are TRBV2 and TRBJ2-1; TRBD2 agrees at 13 bases. The CDR3 is 14 residues long. V was clipped by 5 bases and J by 9 bases; unmatched bases: 4. Per germline, CDR1 SNHLY and CDR2 FYNNEI. The CDR3 DNA sequence: TGTGCCAGCAGTTCCAGGACTAGCGGGGGTGAGCAGTTCTTC. This codes for CASSSRTSGGEQFF. Supplemented by reference TRBV2 and TRBJ2-1, the full variable domain reads EPEVTQTPSHQVTQMGQEVILRCVPISNHLYFYWYRQILGQKVEFLVSFYNNEISEKSEIFDDQFSVERPDGSNFTLKIRSTKLEDSAMYFCASSSRTSGGEQFFGPGTRLTVL.

The chain joins TRBV5-1 to TRBJ2-5, with TRBD2 matching over 9 bases. Germline-derived CDR1 and CDR2 are SGHRS and YFSETQ. The CDR3 consists of 16 residues. J lost 3 bases, V lost 0 bases, and 6 bases had no gene match. In nucleotides, the CDR3 is TGCGCCAGCAGCTTGGAGGTAGCGGGGGCCGAAGAGACCCAGTACTTC. Translation: CASSLEVAGAEETQYF.

The rearrangement links TRBV10-1 to TRBJ1-2, with D possibly matching TRBD1 (5 bases). V lost 7 bases and J 5 bases, leaving 11 bases between the germline ends. The germline V gene has CDR1 WNHNN and CDR2 SYGVQD (reference sequence). The CDR3 covers 12 residues. The CDR3 is CASTDNSYGYTF. DNA of the CDR3: TGCGCCAGCACGGACAACAGTTATGGCTACACCTTC.

This clonotype was observed at least ten times. J is TRBJ1-1 and V is TRBV7-2; no clear D gene. Germline V gene sequence: CDR1 SGHTA, CDR2 FQGNSA. Trimming took off 3 bases at V and 0 bases at J, with 5 bases between the two ends. The CDR3 consists of 13 residues. The CDR3 reads CASSFQLNTEAFF. CDR3 bases: TGTGCCAGCAGCTTTCAGCTGAACACTGAAGCTTTCTTT.

In its sample, this clonotype was seen many times. V is TRBV12-3 or TRBV12-4 and J is TRBJ1-5; 11 bases are a match to TRBD1. This CDR3 has 18 amino acids. Unmatched junction bases numbered 11, after V lost 5 bases and J lost 2 bases. The CDR3 region has the DNA TGTGCCAGCAGTCCGGGACAGGGGGTCGGGGCCGGCAATCAGCCCCAGCATTTT. Encoded protein: CASSPGQGVGAGNQPQHF.

V usage is TRBV20-1 and J usage is TRBJ1-2, with 10 bases aligning to TRBD1. This CDR3 region has 18 residues. Trimming at V came to 1 base and at J to 6 bases, leaving 17 bases not matched to a gene. Germline-derived CDR1 and CDR2 are DFQATT and SNEGSKA (reference sequence). CDR3 sequence (DNA): TGCAGTGCTAGAGGCATTCTATCGATGACAGGGGGCATTGATGGCTACACCTTC. It translates to CSARGILSMTGGIDGYTF.

V usage is TRBV10-3 and J usage is TRBJ2-1; 13 nucleotides match TRBD2. The germline V gene has CDR1 ENHRY and CDR2 SYGVKD. The length of the CDR3 is 15 residues. Losses at the gene ends were 7 bases for V and 4 bases for J; bases not matched to a gene: 4. CDR3 coding DNA: TGTGCCATCACCTCGACTAGCGGGGGGTACAATGAGCAGTTCTTC. This translates into CAITSTSGGYNEQFF.

The rearrangement uses TRBV7-3 and TRBJ1-2; TRBD1 is a possible D gene (6 bases). CDR1 SGHTA and CDR2 FQGTGA come from the germline V gene. The CDR3 length is 15 residues. With 2 bases removed from V and 1 base from J, the gap between germline ends came to 11 bases. The CDR3 spells CASSLEAGDNYGYTF. The DNA of the CDR3 is TGTGCCAGCAGCTTAGAGGCAGGGGATAACTATGGCTACACCTTC.

This clonotype was detected a few times. V and J are TRBV19 and TRBJ1-5, with TRBD1 matching over 10 bases. Germline CDR1 reads LNHDA; CDR2 reads SQIVND (reference sequence). The CDR3 has 15 residues. V shed 4 bases, J shed 7 bases, and the junction held 7 bases outside the gene matches. The CDR3 nucleotides read TGTGCCAGTAGTACGGGGACAGGGGTGCACCAGCCCCAGCATTTT. Its translation is CASSTGTGVHQPQHF.

The chain uses TRBV20-1 and TRBJ2-1; tentatively, D is TRBD1 or TRBD2 (5 bases each). This CDR3 is 15 amino acids long. With 5 bases removed from V and 1 base from J, the gap between germline ends came to 15 bases. Germline assignment: CDR1 DFQATT and CDR2 SNEGSKA (reference sequence). The CDR3 DNA is TGCAGTGCTGATGGGACCCCAGTATCCTACAATGAGCAGTTCTTC. As protein: CSADGTPVSYNEQFF.

The V and J genes are TRBV7-3 and TRBJ2-7; tentative D call: TRBD1 (5 bases). V gave up 1 base and J gave up 2 bases, with 9 bases separating them. CDR1 is SGHTA and CDR2 is FQGTGA in the germline V gene. The CDR3 extends over 14 amino acids. This chain's CDR3 is CASSLRKGPYEQYF. The CDR3 nucleotides are TGTGCCAGCAGCTTAAGGAAGGGGCCCTACGAGCAGTACTTC.

This clonotype was detected ten times or more. This rearrangement joins TRBV19 to TRBJ2-1, with D unresolved. V lost 4 bases and J lost 0, with 10 bases in between. Germline values: CDR1 LNHDA, CDR2 SQIVND (reference sequence). This CDR3 is built from 15 residues. CDR3 amino acids: CASSTLVSSYNEQFF. The CDR3 nucleotides read TGTGCCAGTAGTACCCTAGTAAGCTCCTACAATGAGCAGTTCTTC. Based on the CDR3 plus reference TRBV19 and TRBJ2-1, the full variable domain is DGGITQSPKYLFRKEGQNVTLSCEQNLNHDAMYWYRQDPGQGLRLIYYSQIVNDFQKGDIAEGYSVSREKKESFPLTVTSAQKNPTAFYLCASSTLVSSYNEQFFGPGTRLTVL.

The sample holds many counts of this clonotype. The gene calls are TRBV4-2 and TRBJ2-7; the match to TRBD2 covers 12 bases. Per germline, CDR1 LGHNA and CDR2 YNFKEQ. This CDR3 is built from 14 residues. Unmatched junction bases numbered 2, after V lost 5 bases and J lost 3 bases. The CDR3 DNA is TGTGCCAGCAGCAAGGGACTAGCGGGCTACGAGCAGTACTTC. It yields the protein CASSKGLAGYEQYF.

In DNA, the CDR3 is TGCAGCGTTGCCCACCGGGCCCTACAAGAGACCCAGTACTTC. Protein sequence: CSVAHRALQETQYF. The rearrangement links TRBV29-1 to TRBJ2-5; no clear D gene. V was pared by 4 bases and J by 2 bases, with 14 bases between. The germline V gene encodes CDR1 SQVTM and CDR2 ANQGSEA. This CDR3 spans 14 amino acids.

This clonotype was seen a handful of times. The chain links TRBV10-1 to TRBJ2-2; 10 bases fit TRBD1. Trimming at V came to 2 bases and at J to 6 bases, leaving 3 bases not matched to a gene. This CDR3 is 15 amino acids long. CDR1 is WNHNN, CDR2 SYGVQD, per germline (reference sequence). Here the CDR3 reads CASSEAGTGAGELFF. CDR3 in DNA: TGCGCCAGCAGTGAGGCCGGGACAGGGGCCGGGGAGCTGTTTTTT.

The J gene is TRBJ1-5, the V gene TRBV19; TRBD1 matches at 7 bases. Germline CDR1 and CDR2: LNHDA and SQIVND (reference sequence). Germline trimming cut 5 bases from V and 6 bases from J; bases unmatched to any gene: 10. This CDR3 contains 15 residues. CDR3 region: CASSPIDRDGQPQHF. The DNA for the CDR3 is TGTGCCAGTAGTCCAATCGACAGGGACGGTCAGCCCCAGCATTTT.

The rearrangement joins TRBV19 to TRBJ2-3; 8 bases fit TRBD2. The CDR3 is 13 residues long. V gave up 4 bases and J gave up 5 bases; unmatched junction bases: 2. Germline V CDR1 and CDR2: LNHDA, SQIVND (reference sequence). CDR3 protein: CASSSGGIDTQYF. CDR3 sequence (DNA): TGTGCCAGTAGTAGCGGGGGGATAGATACGCAGTATTTT.

In the case of this clonotype: The junction and the germline gene differ at one end; a read error may be behind it. The V and J genes are TRBV10-3 and TRBJ1-2, with D hard to call. The CDR3 contains 11 residues. Germline values: CDR1 ENHRY, CDR2 SYGVKD. CDR3 nucleotides: TGTACCATCAGTGGGGACTATGGCTACACCTTC. Its translation: CTISGDYGYTF.

This chain connects TRBV7-6 to TRBJ1-2; weak D call: TRBD1 (5 bases). This CDR3 comprises 14 residues. The V gene's germline CDR1 is SGHVS and CDR2 FNYEAQ. Trimming shortened V by 1 base and J by 4 bases, and 10 bases separated the two germline ends. The CDR3 region is CASSLGGWLYGYTF. CDR3 bases: TGTGCCAGCAGCTTAGGGGGGTGGCTCTATGGCTACACCTTC.

The V and J genes are TRBV24-1 and TRBJ1-1; D is ambiguous. The CDR3 totals 13 residues. Per germline, CDR1 KGHDR and CDR2 SFDVKD. The V and J ends lost 4 bases and 0 bases respectively, with 5 bases between them. For the CDR3, the DNA is TGTGCCACCAGTGACAGACTGAACACTGAAGCTTTCTTT. Encoded protein: CATSDRLNTEAFF.

At least ten counts were recorded for this clonotype. The chain combines TRBV20-1 with TRBJ2-2, with 9 bases identical to TRBD1. The junction had 6 bases not matched to a gene; V was cut back by 3 bases and J by 4 bases. This CDR3 contains 15 residues. Germline V gives CDR1 DFQATT, CDR2 SNEGSKA (reference sequence). The CDR3 nucleotides read TGCAGTGCTAGCCCGGGACAGGGTACCACCGGGGAGCTGTTTTTT. Translation: CSASPGQGTTGELFF.

The V call is TRBV6-1, the J call TRBJ2-7; 9 bases line up with TRBD1. The CDR3 is 14 amino acids. Germline V gives CDR1 MNHNS, CDR2 SASEGT. V lost 7 bases, J lost 1 base, and 5 bases stayed unmatched. CDR3 loop: CASKGTGNSYEQYF. The DNA of the CDR3 is TGTGCCAGCAAAGGGACAGGGAATTCCTACGAGCAGTACTTC.